A single sample gave rise to the 5 T cell receptor beta chains below, sequenced in a study of blood T cell repertoires in COVID-19 (dated by TCRdb to the early 2020s). To prepare the library, the immunoSEQ multiplex PCR assay was applied. TCRdb's version of the immuneACCESS table is confined to in-frame rearrangements and falls short of the full clone set. An unresolved V gene accounts for under half of the shortfall where checked; the remainder is of unknown origin. Counted in this sample were 60,000 to 75,000 clones; under 90% of them appeared once. In total, the top ten clones hold roughly an eighth of the sample. Sequencing used peripheral blood. Receptors were obtained from a human donor in a cohort sampled during active COVID-19.

The table lists this clone with a count of one. The chain carries TRBV9 and TRBJ2-1; D is possibly TRBD2 (5 bases). V was clipped by 6 bases and J by 0 bases, with 16 bases between them. In germline, CDR1 is SGDLS, CDR2 YYNGEE. This CDR3 region has 16 residues. The CDR3: CASTPTGMSSYNEQFF. The CDR3 DNA sequence: TGTGCCAGCACCCCTACCGGGATGAGCTCCTACAATGAGCAGTTCTTC. The whole variable domain, remainder taken from reference TRBV9 and TRBJ2-1, is DSGVTQTPKHLITATGQRVTLRCSPRSGDLSVYWYQQSLDQGLQFLIQYYNGEERAKGNILERFSAQQFPDLHSELNLSSLELGDSALYFCASTPTGMSSYNEQFFGPGTRLTVL.

This clone was found a few times. The chain recombines TRBV11-3 with TRBJ2-7; D not certain. Per the germline V gene, CDR1 is SGHNT and CDR2 is YENEEA. The V end was cut by 0 bases, the J end by 1 base, with 4 bases between. The CDR3 sequence is 13 residues long. The CDR3, as DNA: TGTGCCAGCAGCTTAGATACTTCCTACGAGCAGTACTTC. Translation: CASSLDTSYEQYF.

This clone was detected many times. Other DNA sequences from this sample encode an identical CDR3 as well. The rearrangement joins TRBV7-2 to TRBJ1-3, with D perhaps TRBD1 (5 bases). V was pared by 1 base and J by 4 bases, with 8 bases between. Germline V gene data show CDR1 as SGHTA and CDR2 as FQGNSA. This CDR3 region has 14 residues. CDR3 nucleotide sequence: TGTGCCAGCAGCTTAGGTCCAGGGGGAAACACCATATATTTT. This gives the protein CASSLGPGGNTIYF.

The CDR3 bases are TGTGCCAGCAGTGGCCGCTTGACAGGAGCTAACTATGGCTACACCTTC. Translated, it gives CASSGRLTGANYGYTF. This chain connects TRBV27 to TRBJ1-2, with D maybe TRBD1 (6 bases). This CDR3 is built from 16 residues. The germline V and J ends were trimmed by 5 bases and 0 bases, with 16 bases remaining between them. Germline CDR1 is MNHEY and CDR2 is SMNVEV (reference sequence).

The rearrangement uses TRBV25-1 and TRBJ2-5; a possible D gene is TRBD1 (5 bases). Germline assignment: CDR1 MGHDK and CDR2 SYGVNS. This CDR3 region has 17 residues. The V end lost 1 base, the J end lost 4 bases, and 19 bases lay between the germline ends. The DNA of the CDR3 is TGTGCCAGCAGTGAATTGGCGGCCTTAACCCAGGGAGAGACCCAGTACTTC. Translated: CASSELAALTQGETQYF.